The 25 T cell receptor beta chains reported below all come from one sample, sequenced in a study of beta chain features in type 1 diabetes. The study reverse transcribed the entire isolated RNA, so it sequenced expressed TCRB transcripts. Libraries were prepared by immunoSEQ multiplex PCR; TCRdb keeps only in-frame clonotypes and omits some of them. The sample has 450,000 or so clones; approximately 10% are singletons. Sequencing was carried out using naive CD4+ T cells from blood. The receptors were gathered from a woman aged 18-35 years in good health.

There are a few counts of this clone. This chain joins TRBV5-4 and TRBJ1-6; 7 nucleotides match TRBD1. There are 15 residues in the CDR3. Trimming cost V 0 bases and J 7 bases; bases outside gene matches: 4. The germline CDR1 and CDR2 sequences are SGHNT and YYREEE (reference sequence). CDR3 DNA: TGTGCCAGCAGCTTGGCGGCGACAGGGAATTCACCCCTCCACTTT. This translates into CASSLAATGNSPLHF.

About this clone itself: The identical CDR3 is also encoded by other nucleotide sequences in the sample. The chain carries TRBV7-9 and TRBJ2-1, with D unresolved. CDR3 size: 14 residues. V was clipped by 7 bases and J by 1 base, with 11 bases between them. Germline CDR1 reads SEHNR; CDR2 reads FQNEAQ (reference sequence). For the CDR3, the DNA is TGTGCCAGCACCACAGTAGGGTCCTACAATGAGCAGTTCTTC. As protein: CASTTVGSYNEQFF.

Note on this clone: This sample includes further DNA sequences coding for the same CDR3. CDR3: CASSQASGSNYGYTF. DNA of the CDR3: TGTGCCAGCAGCCAAGCCTCAGGCTCTAACTATGGCTACACCTTC. V is TRBV4-2 and J is TRBJ1-2; D remains ambiguous. V dropped 1 base and J dropped 0 bases, with 9 bases sitting between them. The CDR3 consists of 15 residues. CDR1 is LGHNA, CDR2 YNFKEQ, per germline.

This rearrangement joins TRBV29-1 to TRBJ1-2; 7 nucleotides align to TRBD1. The germline V gene has CDR1 SQVTM and CDR2 ANQGSEA. V lost 1 base, J lost 4 bases, and 9 bases stayed unmatched. The CDR3 is made up of 15 amino acids. The CDR3 protein is CSVEVQGGGIYGYTF. In DNA, the CDR3 is TGCAGCGTTGAAGTCCAAGGAGGGGGCATCTATGGCTACACCTTC.

The J gene is TRBJ1-6, the V gene TRBV7-9; D is ambiguous. Germline V gives CDR1 SEHNR, CDR2 FQNEAQ (reference sequence). The CDR3 spans 13 residues. V lost 1 base and J lost 13, with 11 bases in between. The CDR3 protein is CASSLGETFPLHF. As DNA, the CDR3 is TGTGCCAGCAGCTTAGGGGAGACCTTCCCCCTCCACTTT.

A single count supports this clone. The rearrangement links TRBV5-4 to TRBJ2-7; 9 bases line up with TRBD1. This CDR3 is built from 16 residues. V shed 4 bases and J 0 bases; nucleotides not matched to a gene: 8. CDR1 is SGHNT and CDR2 is YYREEE in the germline V gene (reference sequence). CDR3 nucleotide sequence: TGTGCCAGCAGCGCGGCCCCGGGACAGGGCTCCTACGAGCAGTACTTC. Protein product: CASSAAPGQGSYEQYF.

The J gene is TRBJ2-3, the V gene TRBV20-1, with D maybe TRBD2 (6 bases). This CDR3 has 11 amino acids. Trimming took 3 bases from V and 7 from J, leaving 8 bases between them. The germline V gene has CDR1 DFQATT and CDR2 SNEGSKA (reference sequence). The CDR3 spells CSASGGYTQYF. The CDR3 coding sequence is TGCAGTGCTAGCGGAGGGTATACGCAGTATTTT.

A few counts support this clone. Written as DNA, the CDR3 is TGTGCCAGCATTCTCAATGGAAACACCATATATTTT. It is translated as CASILNGNTIYF. This chain joins TRBV6-1 and TRBJ1-3; D call uncertain. Germline V lookup: CDR1 MNHNS, CDR2 SASEGT. Trimming left V 7 bases short and J 3 bases short, with 7 bases between. The CDR3 is made up of 12 amino acids.

The chain couples TRBV29-1 to TRBJ2-3; weak D call: TRBD2 (5 bases). This CDR3 contains 13 residues. V gave up 5 bases and J gave up 2 bases, with 11 bases separating them. Germline values: CDR1 SQVTM, CDR2 ANQGSEA. CDR3 sequence reads: CSVWQRFTDTQYF. CDR3 bases: TGCAGCGTTTGGCAGCGGTTCACAGATACGCAGTATTTT.

This clone was found a few times. This chain joins TRBV4-3 and TRBJ2-6; tentatively, D is TRBD1 (5 bases). Germline loops: CDR1 LGHNA, CDR2 YSLEER. Trimming removed 4 bases at V and 2 bases at J, with 18 bases between. The CDR3 length is 18 residues. CDR3 nucleotides: TGCGCCAGCAGCCCGTCGAGGCAGGGATCTACTGGGGCCAACGTCCTGACTTTC. Translating gives CASSPSRQGSTGANVLTF.

The chain uses TRBV20-1 and TRBJ2-3, with no clear D. From germline, CDR1 is DFQATT and CDR2 SNEGSKA (reference sequence). The CDR3 has 11 residues. Trimming removed 6 bases from V and 3 bases from J, with 7 bases in between. CDR3 bases: TGCAGTGCGGCGAGGACAGATACGCAGTATTTT. This translates into CSAARTDTQYF.

The rearrangement uses TRBV18 and TRBJ1-2; maybe TRBD1 (5 bases). Germline V CDR1 and CDR2: KGHSH, LQKENI. The CDR3 is 13 residues long. V dropped 6 bases and J dropped 1 base, with 9 bases sitting between them. This CDR3 is CASSLDSNYGYTF. CDR3 coding DNA: TGTGCCAGCTCGCTAGACAGTAACTATGGCTACACCTTC.

This clone was counted at least ten times. The chain combines TRBV29-1 with TRBJ1-1, with D hard to call. This CDR3 spans 10 amino acids. CDR1 and CDR2 from the germline V gene are SQVTM and ANQGSEA. V dropped 4 bases and J dropped 3 bases, with 3 bases sitting between them. The CDR3 DNA follows: TGCAGCGTTGCTGACACTGAAGCTTTCTTT. This gives the protein CSVADTEAFF.

In its sample, this clone was seen once. V is TRBV9 and J is TRBJ2-1; no definite D call. This CDR3 region has 14 residues. Germline CDR1 reads SGDLS; CDR2 reads YYNGEE. Trimming shortened V by 4 bases and J by 8 bases, and 16 bases separated the two germline ends. CDR3 region: CASSYLPSADEQFF. The CDR3 region has the DNA TGTGCCAGCAGCTATCTCCCCTCTGCGGATGAGCAGTTCTTC.

There are a few counts of this clone. V usage is TRBV5-1 and J usage is TRBJ1-2, with a possible D match to TRBD1 (5 bases). Trimming shortened V by 0 bases and J by 6 bases, and 21 bases separated the two germline ends. This CDR3 is 17 amino acids long. Germline V gene data show CDR1 as SGHRS and CDR2 as YFSETQ. The DNA for the CDR3 is TGCGCCAGCAGCTTGGGGTTGCGGGGGACTGGTCCCGATGGCTACACCTTC. Amino acid sequence: CASSLGLRGTGPDGYTF.

In nucleotides, the CDR3 is TGCGCCAGCAGCCAAGAACTAGGTTTGCGTACAGATACGCAGTATTTT. As protein: CASSQELGLRTDTQYF. The chain couples TRBV4-3 to TRBJ2-3; TRBD2 is a possible D gene (5 bases). The CDR3 is made up of 16 amino acids. Germline CDR1 is LGHNA and CDR2 is YSLEER. V was cut by 0 bases and J by 3 bases, with 13 bases left in between.

Only a few counts were recorded for this clone. A much larger clone differs from this one at a single base, so this may be a read error. V is TRBV14 and J is TRBJ2-7; no clear D gene. CDR1 is SGHDN, CDR2 FVKESK, per germline. This CDR3 has 11 amino acids. Trimming cost V 0 bases and J 3 bases, with 0 bases left between them. CDR3 sequence (DNA): TGTGCCAGCAGCCAAGACTACGAGCAGTACTTC. Translating gives CASSQDYEQYF.

The chain has TRBV28 and TRBJ1-4; TRBD1 is a possible D gene (6 bases). The CDR3 contains 15 residues. V shed 4 bases and J shed 7 bases, with 16 bases lying between them. Germline-derived CDR1 and CDR2 are MDHEN and SYDVKM. CDR3 amino acids: CASSSRGGYGEKLFF. The CDR3 nucleotides read TGTGCCAGCAGTTCCAGGGGCGGGTACGGTGAAAAACTGTTTTTT.

This chain connects TRBV5-1 to TRBJ2-2; D ambiguous. The CDR3 length is 13 residues. Trimming left V 3 bases short and J 4 bases short, with 7 bases between. Germline assignment: CDR1 SGHRS and CDR2 YFSETQ. The CDR3 spells CASSSESTGELFF. DNA for the CDR3: TGCGCCAGCAGCTCGGAATCCACCGGGGAGCTGTTTTTT.

The sample holds a few counts of this clone. V and J are TRBV4-3 and TRBJ2-1; 10 nucleotides align to TRBD2. The CDR3 is 17 amino acids. Germline trimming cut 0 bases from V and 0 bases from J; bases unmatched to any gene: 2. CDR1 is LGHNA and CDR2 is YSLEER in the germline V gene. In nucleotides, the CDR3 is TGCGCCAGCAGCCAAGAGCCTAGCGGGAGCTCCTACAATGAGCAGTTCTTC. Translating it yields CASSQEPSGSSYNEQFF.

This chain connects TRBV5-1 to TRBJ1-1; D is unresolved. The CDR3 contains 13 residues. CDR1 and CDR2 (germline): SGHRS, YFSETQ. Trimming shortened V by 0 bases and J by 7 bases, and 10 bases separated the two germline ends. In DNA form, the CDR3 reads TGCGCCAGCAGCTTGGCCAGGCGGGGTGAAGCTTTCTTT. This encodes CASSLARRGEAFF.

This clone was observed a handful of times. The CDR3: CASSQASVRTEAFF. For the CDR3, the DNA is TGTGCCAGCAGCCAAGCTTCGGTGCGTACTGAAGCTTTCTTT. The genes are TRBV14 and TRBJ1-1; the D is unclear. Germline CDR1 and CDR2: SGHDN and FVKESK. The V end was cut by 1 base, the J end by 5 bases, with 11 bases between. The CDR3 is 14 amino acids.

This chain connects TRBV23-1 to TRBJ2-4; D possibly matches TRBD1 or TRBD2 (5 bases each). TRBV23-1 is marked as an open reading frame, function uncertain. The V end was cut by 3 bases, the J end by 3 bases, with 27 bases between. The CDR3 consists of 20 residues. The CDR3 loop is CASSQGQANGGGSDKNIQYF. The CDR3 DNA sequence: TGCGCCAGCAGTCAGGGGCAGGCCAACGGTGGGGGAAGCGACAAAAACATTCAGTACTTC.

This clone occurred many times. The V gene is TRBV23-1, the J gene TRBJ2-5; a possible D gene is TRBD1 (5 bases). TRBV23-1 is labeled an ORF, and its function is uncertain. V lost 6 bases and J 3 bases, leaving 20 bases between the germline ends. CDR3 length: 16 residues. The CDR3 bases are TGCGCCAGCAGCCCACAGTGGGGCGCTTGGGAAGAGACCCAGTACTTC. Protein sequence: CASSPQWGAWEETQYF.

This clone was seen only a few times. V usage is TRBV7-2 and J usage is TRBJ2-7; D unresolved. The V gene lost 4 bases and the J gene lost 0 bases, with 10 bases spanning the gap. The germline V gene encodes CDR1 SGHTA and CDR2 FQGNSA. This CDR3 contains 14 residues. The CDR3 is CASSSLSSSYEQYF. The CDR3 DNA reads as TGTGCCAGCAGCTCCCTTAGCAGCTCCTACGAGCAGTACTTC.